These 27 T cell receptor beta chains originate from one sample sequenced in a study of cytomegalovirus exposure and HLA in healthy donors. PCR was performed using 60 Vbeta and 13 Jbeta primers. Assay used: immunoSEQ multiplex PCR; TCRdb lists only in-frame clones, some missing. The sample lists around 100,000 clones, approximately 64% seen once, with about 3.5% in the top ten. What was sequenced was PBMCs. These receptors were obtained from a woman between 45 and 60 years old in good health and CMV-seronegative.

The rearrangement links TRBV28 to TRBJ2-7; 10 nucleotides match TRBD2. The CDR3 length is 13 residues. V was pared by 9 bases and J by 3 bases, with 5 bases of the junction left unmatched. CDR1 is MDHEN, CDR2 SYDVKM, per germline. As DNA, the CDR3 is TGTGCCAGAGATAGCGGGAGGCGCTACGAGCAGTACTTC. Translating gives CARDSGRRYEQYF.

This clone was recorded only once. The chain employs TRBV5-1 and TRBJ2-1, with D tentatively TRBD2 (5 bases). Trimming removed 3 bases at V and 1 base at J, with 11 bases between. This CDR3 is 15 amino acids long. CDR1 and CDR2 (germline): SGHRS, YFSETQ. CDR3 in amino acids: CASSSLAGSYNEQFF. The CDR3, as DNA: TGCGCCAGCAGCTCCTTGGCGGGTTCCTACAATGAGCAGTTCTTC.

The rearrangement links TRBV14 to TRBJ2-7, with TRBD1 as a possible D gene (6 bases). The length of the CDR3 is 15 residues. Trimming took 4 bases from V and 6 from J, leaving 19 bases between them. The germline V gene encodes CDR1 SGHDN and CDR2 FVKESK. The CDR3 bases are TGTGCCAGCAGCCCGTTCATGGGGGCGACTCTCGAGCAGTACTTC. Translating gives CASSPFMGATLEQYF.

The genes are TRBV4-1 and TRBJ2-7, with 8 positions matching TRBD2. With 1 base clipped from V and 5 bases from J, the junction kept 10 bases outside the gene matches. Germline lookup yields CDR1 MGHRA and CDR2 YSYEKL. The CDR3 totals 16 residues. The CDR3 nucleotides read TGCGCCAGCAGCCAAGCCCCCACGACTAGCGCGAACGAGCAGTACTTC. This translates into CASSQAPTTSANEQYF.

The V and J genes are TRBV4-1 and TRBJ2-1; weak D call: TRBD1 (5 bases). CDR3 length: 14 residues. Germline loops: CDR1 MGHRA, CDR2 YSYEKL. V was pared by 0 bases and J by 5 bases, with 8 bases between. The CDR3 sequence: CASSQEDKNNEQFF. The CDR3, as DNA: TGCGCCAGCAGCCAAGAGGACAAAAACAATGAGCAGTTCTTC.

In regard to this clone: A read error may account for a junction end that differs from germline. The chain combines TRBV13 with TRBJ1-6, with 7 bases identical to TRBD1. CDR1 PRHDT and CDR2 FYEKMQ come from the germline V gene (reference sequence). This CDR3 comprises 16 residues. The CDR3 bases are TGTGCCAACAGCTCAGCCCAGGGGACAGATAATTCACCCCTCCACTTT. Translated, it gives CANSSAQGTDNSPLHF. The complete variable domain, with remaining parts taken from reference TRBV13 and TRBJ1-6, reads AAGVIQSPRHLIKEKRETATLKCYPIPRHDTVYWYQQGPGQDPQFLISFYEKMQSDKGSIPDRFSAQQFSDYHSELNMSSLELGDSALYFCANSSAQGTDNSPLHFGNGTRLTVT.

The chain uses TRBV11-1 and TRBJ2-3; TRBD2 matches 9 bases. CDR3 length: 18 residues. After removal of 3 bases from V and 0 bases from J, the junction contained 10 bases not matched to a gene. Germline CDR1 reads SGHAT; CDR2 reads FQDESV (reference sequence). CDR3 region: CASSFSSGSIFSTDTQYF. The CDR3 DNA reads TGTGCCAGCAGCTTTAGTAGCGGGAGCATATTCAGCACAGATACGCAGTATTTT.

The chain carries TRBV5-1 and TRBJ1-2; tentatively, D is TRBD1 (6 bases). The CDR3 is 14 amino acids. Between the trimmed V and J ends, which lost 4 bases and 6 bases, there was a span of 16 bases. The V gene's germline CDR1 is SGHRS and CDR2 YFSETQ. The CDR3 loop reads CASSPGGGADGYTF. Written as DNA, the CDR3 is TGCGCCAGCAGCCCCGGAGGGGGGGCGGATGGCTACACCTTC.

V is TRBV4-1 and J is TRBJ2-7; TRBD1 matches at 7 bases. V shed 4 bases, J shed 4 bases, and the junction held 4 bases outside the gene matches. This CDR3 has 13 amino acids. Germline-derived CDR1 and CDR2 are MGHRA and YSYEKL. In DNA, the CDR3 is TGCGCCAGCAGCCGAGACAGGGAATACGAGCAGTACTTC. Translated, it gives CASSRDREYEQYF.

This clone was recorded once. The V and J genes are TRBV28 and TRBJ2-7; 10 bases align to TRBD2. This CDR3 region has 17 residues. CDR1 is MDHEN and CDR2 is SYDVKM in the germline V gene. After removal of 3 bases from V and 1 base from J, the junction contained 9 bases not matched to a gene. This chain's CDR3 is CASSLVGLAEISYEQYF. The CDR3 region has the DNA TGTGCCAGCAGTTTGGTTGGACTAGCGGAGATATCCTACGAGCAGTACTTC.

The gene calls are TRBV6-1 and TRBJ2-3, with D possibly being TRBD2 (5 bases). The CDR3 loop spans 14 amino acids. V shed 4 bases and J shed 3 bases, with 11 bases lying between them. Germline assignment: CDR1 MNHNS and CDR2 SASEGT. This CDR3 reads CASSVGEATDTQYF. In nucleotides, the CDR3 is TGTGCCAGCAGTGTCGGGGAAGCGACAGATACGCAGTATTTT.

This clone was picked up a small number of times. The chain uses TRBV29-1 and TRBJ2-5; TRBD2 aligns across 10 bases. After removal of 3 bases from V and 5 bases from J, the junction contained 9 bases not matched to a gene. The CDR3 is 15 amino acids. CDR1 is SQVTM and CDR2 is ANQGSEA in the germline V gene. The CDR3 loop is CSVEGSGGALETQYF. Here the CDR3 DNA reads TGCAGCGTTGAGGGCAGCGGGGGGGCCTTGGAGACCCAGTACTTC. The variable domain in full, with the rest retrieved from reference TRBV29-1 and TRBJ2-5, is SAVISQKPSRDICQRGTSLTIQCQVDSQVTMMFWYRQQPGQSLTLIATANQGSEATYESGFVIDKFPISRPNLTFSTLTVSNMSPEDSSIYLCSVEGSGGALETQYFGPGTRLLVL.

The chain has TRBV4-3 and TRBJ2-7; TRBD1 matches 7 bases. The CDR3 has 15 amino acids. Unmatched junction bases numbered 10, after V lost 4 bases and J lost 4 bases. The germline gives CDR1 LGHNA, CDR2 YSLEER. Written as DNA, the CDR3 is TGCGCCAGCAGCCCGTACGGGGACAGCACATACGAGCAGTACTTC. This gives the protein CASSPYGDSTYEQYF.

The chain has TRBV2 and TRBJ2-5; 7 bases map to TRBD1. The end of the DNA aligns better with TRBJ2-7, so the J call may be wrong. CDR1 and CDR2 from the germline V gene are SNHLY and FYNNEI. CDR3 length: 13 amino acids. In nucleotides, the CDR3 is TGTGCCAGCAGTGGGGACAGTAAAAACGAGCAGTACTTC. Its translation: CASSGDSKNEQYF.

This clone was observed a handful of times. The chain is built from TRBV7-3 and TRBJ2-1; weak D call: TRBD2 (6 bases). Trimming removed 2 bases at V and 7 bases at J, with 18 bases between. The CDR3 contains 16 residues. Germline CDR1 SGHTA, CDR2 FQGTGA. The DNA for the CDR3 is TGTGCCAGCAGCTTAGGCGGGGATCCCGTCTTGAATGAGCAGTTCTTC. Its translation: CASSLGGDPVLNEQFF.

This chain links TRBV14 with TRBJ2-2; a possible D gene is TRBD2 (7 bases). Germline V gene sequence: CDR1 SGHDN, CDR2 FVKESK. The CDR3 is made up of 17 amino acids. The germline V and J ends were trimmed by 2 bases and 5 bases, with 18 bases remaining between them. The CDR3 DNA reads TGTGCCAGCAGCCAACGGGGGGCACCCCCCCTTACCGGGGAGCTGTTTTTT. This codes for CASSQRGAPPLTGELFF.

Here the CDR3 reads CASSLSPGGQRYGYTF. The CDR3 coding sequence is TGCGCCAGCAGCTTGTCACCCGGGGGGCAAAGGTATGGCTACACCTTC. The chain has TRBV5-1 and TRBJ1-2; D might be TRBD1 (6 bases). V lost 1 base and J 5 bases, leaving 18 bases between the germline ends. Germline loops: CDR1 SGHRS, CDR2 YFSETQ. This CDR3 contains 16 residues.

The chain has TRBV28 and TRBJ1-4, with no clear D. The CDR3 has 16 amino acids. Looked up from germline, CDR1 is MDHEN and CDR2 is SYDVKM. V was pared by 5 bases and J by 7 bases, with 20 bases between. CDR3 nucleotide sequence: TGTGCCAGCAGTGCCAGGTCCCTCGGCTACGGTGAAAAACTGTTTTTT. Residues: CASSARSLGYGEKLFF.

The chain combines TRBV7-9 with TRBJ2-1, with TRBD2 matching over 13 bases. This CDR3 region has 17 residues. The V gene end was trimmed by 5 bases and the J gene end by 9 bases; junction bases not matched to a gene: 13. The germline V gene has CDR1 SEHNR and CDR2 FQNEAQ (reference sequence). CDR3 in amino acids: CASSVKTSGGSGIEQFF. The CDR3 nucleotides read TGTGCCAGCAGCGTAAAGACTAGCGGGGGGAGCGGGATTGAGCAGTTCTTC.

The V and J genes are TRBV27 and TRBJ2-1; TRBD2 agrees at 11 bases. The CDR3 sequence is 15 residues long. Germline CDR1 is MNHEY and CDR2 is SMNVEV (reference sequence). J was trimmed by 3 bases and V by 5 bases; bases with no gene match: 3. CDR3 protein: CASSPGTSGYNEQFF. CDR3 nucleotides: TGTGCCAGCAGTCCCGGGACTAGCGGCTACAATGAGCAGTTCTTC.

The chain joins TRBV5-1 to TRBJ2-3, with D possibly matching TRBD2 (6 bases). V was pared by 0 bases and J by 5 bases, with 16 bases between. The CDR3 runs to 16 residues. The germline V gene has CDR1 SGHRS and CDR2 YFSETQ. The CDR3 region has the DNA TGCGCCAGCAGCTTGGCCGGGAGATTAAAAGGAGATACGCAGTATTTT. It specifies CASSLAGRLKGDTQYF. Drawing the rest from reference TRBV5-1 and TRBJ2-3, the complete variable domain is KAGVTQTPRYLIKTRGQQVTLSCSPISGHRSVSWYQQTPGQGLQFLFEYFSETQRNKGNFPGRFSGRQFSNSRSEMNVSTLELGDSALYLCASSLAGRLKGDTQYFGPGTRLTVL.

The genes are TRBV2 and TRBJ2-1; TRBD1 agrees at 10 bases. Germline V CDR1 and CDR2: SNHLY, FYNNEI. The CDR3 contains 15 residues. V was clipped by 6 bases and J by 7 bases; unmatched bases: 9. The CDR3 loop reads CASSNDRGRRNEQFF. CDR3 coding DNA: TGTGCCAGCAGCAATGACAGGGGGCGAAGGAATGAGCAGTTCTTC.

The gene calls are TRBV7-2 and TRBJ2-2; maybe TRBD2 (7 bases). Trimming removed 5 bases at V and 6 bases at J, with 13 bases between. The CDR3 covers 14 residues. Germline CDR1 SGHTA, CDR2 FQGNSA. The CDR3 here is CASSRGGAAGELFF. As DNA, the CDR3 is TGTGCCAGCAGCCGAGGGGGGGCAGCCGGGGAGCTGTTTTTT. The entire variable domain, with the rest obtained from reference TRBV7-2 and TRBJ2-2, is as follows: GAGVSQSPSNKVTEKGKDVELRCDPISGHTALYWYRQSLGQGLEFLIYFQGNSAPDKSGLPSDRFSAERTGGSVSTLTIQRTQQEDSAVYLCASSRGGAAGELFFGEGSRLTVL.

The chain combines TRBV29-1 with TRBJ2-1; 7 bases align to TRBD2. The V gene end was trimmed by 8 bases and the J gene end by 9 bases; junction bases not matched to a gene: 10. The CDR3 is 12 residues long. Germline values: CDR1 SQVTM, CDR2 ANQGSEA. Here the CDR3 DNA reads TGCAGCAGCGAGCGAGGGAGGGGTGAGCAGTTCTTC. Its protein product is CSSERGRGEQFF.

This clone was observed once. The chain is built from TRBV29-1 and TRBJ2-5; a possible D gene is TRBD2 (5 bases). The CDR3 contains 12 residues. Per the germline V gene, CDR1 is SQVTM and CDR2 is ANQGSEA. Between the trimmed V and J ends, which lost 6 bases and 7 bases, there was a span of 15 bases. The CDR3 sequence is CSVRTSRATQYF. CDR3 DNA sequence: TGCAGCGTACGGACTTCCCGGGCGACCCAGTACTTC.

This clone was detected a few times. The chain couples TRBV2 to TRBJ2-5; 13 bases fit TRBD2. Germline V CDR1 and CDR2: SNHLY, FYNNEI. The J segment lost 5 bases and the V segment lost 8 bases, leaving 2 bases of the junction unmatched. This CDR3 is built from 13 residues. CDR3 amino acids: CASGGLAGETQYF. CDR3 in DNA: TGTGCCAGCGGGGGACTAGCGGGGGAGACCCAGTACTTC. Combining the CDR3 with reference TRBV2 and TRBJ2-5 gives the whole variable domain EPEVTQTPSHQVTQMGQEVILRCVPISNHLYFYWYRQILGQKVEFLVSFYNNEISEKSEIFDDQFSVERPDGSNFTLKIRSTKLEDSAMYFCASGGLAGETQYFGPGTRLLVL.

The chain employs TRBV5-1 and TRBJ2-5, with 8 bases that match TRBD1. V was pared by 6 bases and J by 5 bases, with 12 bases of the junction left unmatched. Germline CDR1 is SGHRS and CDR2 is YFSETQ. This CDR3 spans 15 amino acids. CDR3 nucleotides: TGCGCCAGCATCCGAGAGCCAGGGGGCGCGGAGACCCAGTACTTC. Its translation: CASIREPGGAETQYF. Combining the CDR3 with reference TRBV5-1 and TRBJ2-5 gives the whole variable domain KAGVTQTPRYLIKTRGQQVTLSCSPISGHRSVSWYQQTPGQGLQFLFEYFSETQRNKGNFPGRFSGRQFSNSRSEMNVSTLELGDSALYLCASIREPGGAETQYFGPGTRLLVL.